This is a list of T cell receptor beta chains from one sample in a study of T cells in Graves' hyperthyroidism and ophthalmopathy. TCRdb ran MiXCR on the multiplex PCR reads and lists one entry per CDR3 protein. Among approximately 620,000 distinct CDR3 sequences, about 15% were seen once, and the ten largest hold 5.5% to 7.5%. Sequencing used blood. The receptor set was obtained from a woman aged 25 to 39 with Graves' hyperthyroidism that later progressed to Graves' ophthalmopathy. The CDR3 runs from the conserved cysteine through the conserved F or W. Fields, in order: D gene, V gene, clone size, J gene, CDR3 protein, CDR3 DNA. A D gene is named only where the DNA matches it firmly. Clone size is given for some rows only: seen once, a few or many times, or a class if the clone is expanded.

d_call: .; v_call: TRBV12-3/TRBV12-4; clone_size: many; j_call: TRBJ2-7; cdr3_aa: CASSVSVADEQYF; cdr3_nt: TGTGCCAGCAGCGTTTCGGTCGCGGACGAGCAGTACTTC
d_call: .; v_call: TRBV2; clone_size: few; j_call: TRBJ2-1; cdr3_aa: CASSERPLSYNEQFF; cdr3_nt: TGTGCCAGCAGTGAACGGCCACTTTCCTACAATGAGCAGTTCTTC
d_call: TRBD2; v_call: TRBV7-2; clone_size: many; j_call: TRBJ2-7; cdr3_aa: CASSSFSGRVYEQYF; cdr3_nt: TGTGCCAGCAGCTCCTTCAGCGGGAGGGTTTACGAGCAGTACTTC
d_call: .; v_call: TRBV30; clone_size: .; j_call: TRBJ1-1; cdr3_aa: CAWSRRMNTEAFF; cdr3_nt: TGTGCCTGGAGTAGGCGGATGAACACTGAAGCTTTCTTT
d_call: TRBD1; v_call: TRBV6-1; clone_size: few; j_call: TRBJ1-5; cdr3_aa: CATGGGLSNQPQHF; cdr3_nt: TGTGCTACAGGGGGGGGACTGAGCAATCAGCCCCAGCATTTT
d_call: .; v_call: TRBV28; clone_size: .; j_call: TRBJ2-1; cdr3_aa: CASFEGEYHNEQFF; cdr3_nt: TGTGCCAGCTTCGAGGGGGAATACCACAATGAGCAGTTCTTC
d_call: .; v_call: TRBV5-6; clone_size: many; j_call: TRBJ2-3; cdr3_aa: CASSASMGDTQYF; cdr3_nt: TGTGCCAGCAGCGCGTCAATGGGAGATACGCAGTATTTT
d_call: TRBD1; v_call: TRBV10-3; clone_size: many; j_call: TRBJ2-1; cdr3_aa: CAISDTGGQGEQFF; cdr3_nt: TGTGCCATCAGTGACACGGGGGGACAGGGTGAGCAGTTCTTC
d_call: .; v_call: TRBV19; clone_size: many; j_call: TRBJ1-1; cdr3_aa: CASRPGPTEAFF; cdr3_nt: TGTGCCAGTCGTCCGGGACCCACTGAAGCTTTCTTT
d_call: .; v_call: TRBV7-9; clone_size: many; j_call: TRBJ1-6; cdr3_aa: CASSLGGTGSSPLHF; cdr3_nt: TGTGCCAGCAGCTTAGGCGGGACGGGATCCTCACCCCTCCACTTT
d_call: TRBD1; v_call: TRBV20-1; clone_size: .; j_call: TRBJ1-3; cdr3_aa: CSARPGTGSGNTIYF; cdr3_nt: TGCAGTGCTAGACCCGGGACAGGCTCTGGAAACACCATATATTTT
d_call: TRBD2; v_call: TRBV5-6; clone_size: .; j_call: TRBJ2-7; cdr3_aa: CAGSLAGGSYEQYF; cdr3_nt: TGTGCCGGCAGCTTGGCGGGAGGTTCCTACGAGCAGTACTTC
d_call: .; v_call: TRBV5-1; clone_size: few; j_call: TRBJ1-1; cdr3_aa: CASSLGVPGTTEAFF; cdr3_nt: TGCGCCAGCAGCTTGGGGGTCCCCGGAACCACTGAAGCTTTCTTT
d_call: TRBD2; v_call: TRBV20-1; clone_size: .; j_call: TRBJ2-1; cdr3_aa: CSARDWGLAGVNEQFF; cdr3_nt: TGCAGTGCTAGAGATTGGGGACTAGCGGGAGTTAATGAGCAGTTCTTC
d_call: TRBD2; v_call: TRBV27; clone_size: many; j_call: TRBJ2-7; cdr3_aa: CASIAGGAGINEQYF; cdr3_nt: TGTGCCAGCATTGCGGGGGGGGCGGGCATCAACGAGCAGTACTTC
d_call: TRBD2; v_call: TRBV2; clone_size: few; j_call: TRBJ2-1; cdr3_aa: CASSVVAGGPYNEQFF; cdr3_nt: TGTGCCAGCAGTGTAGTCGCGGGAGGGCCGTACAATGAGCAGTTCTTC
d_call: .; v_call: TRBV24-1; clone_size: .; j_call: TRBJ2-2; cdr3_aa: CATSAQVTGELFF; cdr3_nt: TGTGCCACCAGTGCCCAGGTGACCGGGGAGCTGTTTTTT
d_call: TRBD1; v_call: TRBV28; clone_size: .; j_call: TRBJ1-1; cdr3_aa: CDSSSGTENTEAFF; cdr3_nt: TGTGACAGCAGCTCCGGGACAGAGAACACTGAAGCTTTCTTT
d_call: .; v_call: TRBV6-2/TRBV6-3; clone_size: many; j_call: TRBJ1-5; cdr3_aa: CASSPRLGLGNQPQHF; cdr3_nt: TGTGCCAGCAGTCCAAGACTGGGTTTAGGCAATCAGCCCCAGCATTTT
d_call: .; v_call: TRBV10-3; clone_size: .; j_call: TRBJ2-3; cdr3_aa: CAISGTGEYGDTQCF; cdr3_nt: TGTGCCATCAGTGGTACGGGGGAGTATGGAGATACGCAGTGTTTT
d_call: TRBD2; v_call: TRBV4-1; clone_size: few; j_call: TRBJ2-7; cdr3_aa: CASSQAPGLAYEQYF; cdr3_nt: TGCGCCAGCAGCCAAGCCCCGGGACTAGCCTACGAGCAGTACTTC
d_call: .; v_call: TRBV28; clone_size: many; j_call: TRBJ2-7; cdr3_aa: CASSSIGNLHSYEQYF; cdr3_nt: TGTGCCAGCAGTTCAATCGGCAACCTCCACTCCTACGAGCAGTACTTC
d_call: .; v_call: TRBV11-2; clone_size: .; j_call: TRBJ2-7; cdr3_aa: CASSLLGGGNYYEQYF; cdr3_nt: TGTGCCAGCAGCCTCCTTGGGGGCGGTAACTACTACGAGCAGTACTTC
d_call: .; v_call: TRBV5-1; clone_size: few; j_call: TRBJ1-2; cdr3_aa: CASSDTLQGYTF; cdr3_nt: TGCGCCAGCAGCGACACCCTGCAAGGCTACACCTTC
d_call: .; v_call: TRBV28; clone_size: .; j_call: TRBJ1-5; cdr3_aa: CASSLPGGGQPQHF; cdr3_nt: TGTGCCAGCAGTTTACCAGGAGGGGGTCAGCCCCAGCATTTT
d_call: TRBD1; v_call: TRBV5-4; clone_size: .; j_call: TRBJ1-1; cdr3_aa: CASSWTGGGSANTEAFF; cdr3_nt: TGTGCCAGCAGCTGGACAGGGGGAGGTAGTGCGAACACTGAAGCTTTCTTT
d_call: .; v_call: TRBV11-3; clone_size: many; j_call: TRBJ2-1; cdr3_aa: CASLIQGTGNEQFF; cdr3_nt: TGTGCCAGCCTAATTCAAGGGACGGGCAATGAGCAGTTCTTC
d_call: .; v_call: TRBV20-1; clone_size: .; j_call: TRBJ1-5; cdr3_aa: CSARSLGQGSNQPQHF; cdr3_nt: TGCAGTGCTAGAAGTTTGGGGCAGGGGAGCAATCAGCCCCAGCATTTT
d_call: .; v_call: TRBV9; clone_size: many; j_call: TRBJ2-7; cdr3_aa: CASTRAAEDEQYF; cdr3_nt: TGTGCCAGCACTCGGGCCGCGGAGGACGAGCAGTACTTC
d_call: .; v_call: TRBV3-1; clone_size: .; j_call: TRBJ2-1; cdr3_aa: CASSLTKGSSYNEQFF; cdr3_nt: TGTGCCAGCAGCCTGACGAAAGGGAGCTCCTACAATGAGCAGTTCTTC
d_call: TRBD2; v_call: TRBV20-1; clone_size: many; j_call: TRBJ2-5; cdr3_aa: CSARGGREVETQYF; cdr3_nt: TGCAGTGCTAGAGGGGGACGGGAGGTAGAGACCCAGTACTTC